The 25 T cell receptor beta chains reported below all come from one sample, sequenced in a study of T cells after yellow fever vaccination. In TCRdb, the 5' RACE reads were re-called with MiXCR into one record per CDR3 protein. Here the sample spans 60,000 to 95,000 distinct CDR3 sequences, about 7.7% being singletons. The sequenced sample was CD8+ T cells sorted from PBMCs, obtained 10 days after the first yellow fever vaccination. Receptors originate from a man in his late teens or twenties who received the YFV17D yellow fever vaccine.

This clonotype has more than one count but fewer than ten. The rearrangement joins TRBV29-1 to TRBJ2-7, with TRBD1 matching 9 bases. CDR3 length: 13 amino acids. Germline lookup yields CDR1 SQVTM and CDR2 ANQGSEA. V was pared by 5 bases and J by 3 bases, with 5 bases of the junction left unmatched. The CDR3 DNA reads as TGCAGCGTTCCGGGACAGGGTTTCTACGAGCAGTACTTC. Residues: CSVPGQGFYEQYF.

This chain connects TRBV12-3 or TRBV12-4 to TRBJ2-1, with 9 bases aligning to TRBD1. With V trimmed by 9 bases and J by 8 bases, 11 bases remained unmatched. The CDR3 totals 14 residues. CDR3: CASTGGAGRDEQFF. The CDR3 coding sequence is TGTGCCAGTACAGGGGGCGCAGGGCGTGATGAGCAGTTCTTC.

This clonotype was recorded many times. This sequence joins TRBV12-3 or TRBV12-4 and TRBJ1-2; 12 bases align to TRBD1. Trimming removed 3 bases from V and 6 bases from J; junction bases left unmatched: 5. The CDR3 has 15 residues. The CDR3 is CASSFSWDRGHGYTF. The CDR3 DNA sequence: TGTGCCAGCAGTTTCTCCTGGGACAGGGGGCATGGCTACACCTTC.

This clonotype came up many times. The rearrangement joins TRBV12-3 or TRBV12-4 to TRBJ1-2; D unclear. This CDR3 is built from 14 residues. V dropped 6 bases and J dropped 4 bases, with 15 bases sitting between them. The CDR3 reads CASSRGGIRYGYTF. Here the CDR3 DNA reads TGTGCCAGCAGCCGGGGAGGAATACGCTATGGCTACACCTTC.

This clonotype was counted only a few times. The chain has TRBV4-1 and TRBJ2-7, with D perhaps TRBD2 (6 bases). There are 16 residues in the CDR3. The germline V gene encodes CDR1 MGHRA and CDR2 YSYEKL. Between the trimmed V and J ends, which lost 4 bases and 3 bases, there was a span of 19 bases. CDR3 amino acids: CASSLMVEGLFYEQYF. CDR3 DNA sequence: TGCGCCAGCAGCCTGATGGTCGAGGGACTTTTCTACGAGCAGTACTTC.

This clonotype was counted many times. The rearrangement joins TRBV6-5 to TRBJ2-5, with 8 bases lining up with TRBD2. Germline-derived CDR1 and CDR2 are MNHEY and SVGAGI. The trim removed 2 bases at V and 5 bases at J, leaving 7 bases unmatched. The CDR3 has 15 residues. The CDR3 loop reads CASSYMAGGSETQYF. The DNA for the CDR3 is TGTGCCAGCAGTTACATGGCGGGGGGCAGTGAGACCCAGTACTTC.

This clonotype was counted at least ten times. This sequence joins TRBV20-1 and TRBJ2-3; no firm D call. Germline CDR1 and CDR2: DFQATT and SNEGSKA (reference sequence). There are 14 residues in the CDR3. Trimming removed 3 bases from V and 2 bases from J, with 12 bases in between. The CDR3 loop is CSASRVAHTDTQYF. In DNA form, the CDR3 reads TGCAGTGCTAGTCGGGTAGCCCACACAGATACGCAGTATTTT.

This clonotype showed up many times. The CDR3 protein is CAISGFPGPAETQYF. Here the CDR3 DNA reads TGTGCCATCAGTGGTTTTCCGGGACCTGCGGAGACCCAGTACTTC. The chain recombines TRBV10-3 with TRBJ2-5; tentatively, D is TRBD1 or TRBD2 (5 bases each). The CDR3 loop spans 15 amino acids. Per the germline V gene, CDR1 is ENHRY and CDR2 is SYGVKD. The V and J ends lost 4 bases and 5 bases respectively, with 17 bases between them.

This clonotype was observed many times. The chain combines TRBV4-3 with TRBJ2-2, with TRBD1 matching 8 bases. The CDR3 is made up of 17 amino acids. Germline V gene data show CDR1 as LGHNA and CDR2 as YSLEER. V was clipped by 0 bases and J by 4 bases; unmatched bases: 7. Here the CDR3 DNA reads TGCGCCAGCAGCCAAGATCGGGTAGGACAGGGCACCGGGGAGCTGTTTTTT. Translated, it gives CASSQDRVGQGTGELFF.

V is TRBV7-8 and J is TRBJ2-7, with 7 bases matching TRBD2. The ends lost 1 base at V and 2 bases at J; junction bases unmatched: 5. The germline V gene encodes CDR1 SGHVS and CDR2 FQNEAQ. The CDR3 consists of 15 residues. The CDR3 DNA is TGTGCCAGCAGCTTAGACCTGGGGGGGACCTACGAGCAGTACTTC. This translates into CASSLDLGGTYEQYF. The whole variable domain, filled in from reference TRBV7-8 and TRBJ2-7, reads GAGVSQSPRYKVAKRGQDVALRCDPISGHVSLFWYQQALGQGPEFLTYFQNEAQLDKSGLPSDRFFAERPEGSVSTLKIQRTQQEDSAVYLCASSLDLGGTYEQYFGPGTRLTVT.

The chain combines TRBV5-5 with TRBJ2-7, with a possible D match to TRBD1 (6 bases). Germline CDR1 and CDR2: SGHKS and YYEKEE (reference sequence). With 4 bases removed from V and 3 bases from J, the gap between germline ends came to 8 bases. There are 12 residues in the CDR3. CDR3: CASSGTNYEQYF. CDR3 in DNA: TGTGCCAGCAGCGGGACAAACTACGAGCAGTACTTC. The full variable domain, in which reference TRBV5-5 and TRBJ2-7 provide the parts outside the CDR3, is DAGVTQSPTHLIKTRGQQVTLRCSPISGHKSVSWYQQVLGQGPQFIFQYYEKEERGRGNFPDRFSARQFPNYSSELNVNALLLGDSALYLCASSGTNYEQYFGPGTRLTVT.

The chain joins TRBV7-2 to TRBJ1-4; D ambiguous. Germline V CDR1 and CDR2: SGHTA, FQGNSA. This CDR3 spans 13 amino acids. Trimming shortened V by 1 base and J by 5 bases, and 5 bases separated the two germline ends. CDR3 region: CASSLGPNEKLFF. The CDR3 bases are TGTGCCAGCAGCTTAGGACCGAATGAAAAACTGTTTTTT.

This clonotype was seen repeatedly, ten times or more. The chain is built from TRBV6-4 and TRBJ1-2, with unresolved D. This CDR3 is 13 amino acids long. The germline CDR1 and CDR2 sequences are MRHNA and SNTAGT. Trimming removed 4 bases from V and 2 bases from J, with 8 bases in between. CDR3 amino acids: CASSASLNYGYTF. The CDR3 nucleotides are TGTGCCAGCAGTGCCAGCTTAAACTATGGCTACACCTTC.

In this sample, this clonotype turned up a few times. The chain is built from TRBV12-3 or TRBV12-4 and TRBJ2-7; perhaps TRBD2 as D (6 bases). This CDR3 spans 14 amino acids. The V and J ends lost 2 bases and 6 bases respectively, with 14 bases between them. CDR3 in amino acids: CASSLPGDGFEQYF. The DNA for the CDR3 is TGTGCCAGCAGTTTACCGGGGGACGGGTTCGAGCAGTACTTC.

There are many counts of this clonotype. The rearrangement joins TRBV6-1 to TRBJ1-5; D call uncertain. Per germline, CDR1 MNHNS and CDR2 SASEGT. V was pared by 1 base and J by 1 base, with 8 bases between. The CDR3 contains 15 residues. CDR3 nucleotides: TGTGCCAGCAGTGAAGTACAGCTAAGCAATCAGCCCCAGCATTTT. Amino acid sequence: CASSEVQLSNQPQHF.

This clonotype was seen a handful of times. The J gene is TRBJ1-1, the V gene TRBV4-1; 9 bases are shared with TRBD1. After removal of 4 bases from V and 2 bases from J, the junction contained 5 bases not matched to a gene. The CDR3 consists of 15 residues. The V gene's germline CDR1 is MGHRA and CDR2 YSYEKL. DNA for the CDR3: TGCGCCAGCAGCCTCGGACAGGGGCGTAACACTGAAGCTTTCTTT. Its translation: CASSLGQGRNTEAFF.

Ten or more counts support this clonotype. The rearrangement uses TRBV5-6 and TRBJ2-5, with a possible D match to TRBD2 (5 bases). Between the trimmed V and J ends, which lost 1 base and 2 bases, there was a span of 12 bases. This CDR3 comprises 15 residues. Germline V gene sequence: CDR1 SGHDT, CDR2 YYEEEE. The CDR3: CASSLPVSGQETQYF. CDR3 sequence (DNA): TGTGCCAGCAGCTTGCCCGTGTCGGGGCAAGAGACCCAGTACTTC. The full variable domain, with the rest looked up from reference TRBV5-6 and TRBJ2-5, is DAGVTQSPTHLIKTRGQQVTLRCSPKSGHDTVSWYQQALGQGPQFIFQYYEEEERQRGNFPDRFSGHQFPNYSSELNVNALLLGDSALYLCASSLPVSGQETQYFGPGTRLLVL.

This clonotype came up many times. The CDR3 region is CASSSTGGDEQFF. Here the CDR3 DNA reads TGTGCCAGCAGCTCGACAGGGGGCGATGAGCAGTTCTTC. This rearrangement joins TRBV11-2 to TRBJ2-1, with TRBD1 identical over 10 bases. The CDR3 is 13 residues long. V shed 4 bases and J 8 bases; nucleotides not matched to a gene: 2. The V gene's germline CDR1 is SGHAT and CDR2 FQNNGV.

This clonotype was recorded a few times. This chain links TRBV5-4 with TRBJ1-6, with D possibly matching TRBD1 (5 bases). This CDR3 has 16 residues. Trimming took 1 base from V and 7 from J, leaving 15 bases between them. The V gene's germline CDR1 is SGHNT and CDR2 YYREEE (reference sequence). The DNA of the CDR3 is TGTGCCAGCAGCTTGTCCCCGGGGCTCGGGAATTCACCCCTCCACTTT. Its translation: CASSLSPGLGNSPLHF.

This clonotype was counted many times. The CDR3 protein is CASSGSSYNEQFF. The DNA for the CDR3 is TGTGCCAGCAGTGGAAGCTCCTACAATGAGCAGTTCTTC. The V and J genes are TRBV25-1 and TRBJ2-1; D gene ambiguous. Trimming removed 4 bases from V and 0 bases from J, with 4 bases in between. The CDR3 totals 13 residues. CDR1 and CDR2 (germline): MGHDK, SYGVNS.

J is TRBJ1-2 and V is TRBV7-2, with D tentatively TRBD1 (5 bases). The germline V gene has CDR1 SGHTA and CDR2 FQGNSA. The germline V and J ends were trimmed by 5 bases and 5 bases, with 15 bases remaining between them. The CDR3 has 14 residues. CDR3 DNA sequence: TGTGCCAGCAGCAGGCTCGGGGGGTCGTATGGCTACACCTTC. Its translation is CASSRLGGSYGYTF.

Worth noting for this clonotype: This sequence may be a read error, since a much larger clone differs from it by one base. This chain links TRBV12-3 or TRBV12-4 with TRBJ2-1; the match to TRBD2 covers 9 bases. The CDR3 contains 14 residues. V lost 10 bases and J lost 9; bases outside the gene matches: 13. The CDR3 nucleotides read TGTGCCACCCGACTAGCGGTGGGGCATACTGAGCAGTTCTTC. Translated: CATRLAVGHTEQFF.

Ten or more counts support this clonotype. V and J are TRBV6-1 and TRBJ2-1; 9 nucleotides agree with TRBD2. V trimming: 10 bases; J trimming: 10 bases; junction bases outside the gene matches: 11. The CDR3 extends over 13 amino acids. CDR1 is MNHNS, CDR2 SASEGT, per germline. The CDR3 DNA reads as TGTGCCACACGATGGGGGCGGGGGGGCGAGCAGTTCTTC. Translated, it gives CATRWGRGGEQFF.

This clonotype was detected a few times. The V gene is TRBV6-4, the J gene TRBJ2-1; a possible D gene is TRBD2 (7 bases). The CDR3 sequence is 14 residues long. V lost 3 bases and J 8 bases, leaving 14 bases between the germline ends. CDR1 MRHNA and CDR2 SNTAGT come from the germline V gene. CDR3 region: CASSEGGVAYEQFF. In nucleotides, the CDR3 is TGTGCCAGCAGTGAAGGGGGGGTAGCTTATGAGCAGTTCTTC.

This clonotype was observed at least ten times. The V call is TRBV27, the J call TRBJ1-2; D unresolved. This CDR3 spans 13 amino acids. Per germline, CDR1 MNHEY and CDR2 SMNVEV (reference sequence). Deletions cut 5 bases from V and 4 bases from J, with 11 bases between. The DNA of the CDR3 is TGTGCCAGCAGTCCACGGCCAGTCTATGGCTACACCTTC. As protein: CASSPRPVYGYTF.